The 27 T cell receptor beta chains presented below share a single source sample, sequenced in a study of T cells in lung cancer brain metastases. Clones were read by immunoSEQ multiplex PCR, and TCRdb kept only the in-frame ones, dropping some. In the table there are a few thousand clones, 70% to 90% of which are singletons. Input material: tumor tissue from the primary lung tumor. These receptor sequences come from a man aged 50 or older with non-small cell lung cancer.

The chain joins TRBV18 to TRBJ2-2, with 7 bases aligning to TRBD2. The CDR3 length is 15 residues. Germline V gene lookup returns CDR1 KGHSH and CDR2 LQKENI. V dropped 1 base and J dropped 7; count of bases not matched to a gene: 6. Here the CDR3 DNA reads TGTGCCAGCTCACCACGCGGGAGTTTTAACGGGGAGCTGTTTTTT. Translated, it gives CASSPRGSFNGELFF.

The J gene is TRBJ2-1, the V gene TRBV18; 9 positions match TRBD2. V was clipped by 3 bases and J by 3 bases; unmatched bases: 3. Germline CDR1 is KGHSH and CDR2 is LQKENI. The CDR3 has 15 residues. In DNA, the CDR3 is TGTGCCAGCTCACCGACTAGCGGAAACTACAATGAGCAGTTCTTC. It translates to CASSPTSGNYNEQFF.

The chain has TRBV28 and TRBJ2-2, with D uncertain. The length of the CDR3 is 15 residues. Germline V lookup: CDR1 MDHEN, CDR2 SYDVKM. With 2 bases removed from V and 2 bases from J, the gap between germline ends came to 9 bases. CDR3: CASSLPRPNTGELFF. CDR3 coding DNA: TGTGCCAGCAGTTTACCTCGTCCAAACACCGGGGAGCTGTTTTTT.

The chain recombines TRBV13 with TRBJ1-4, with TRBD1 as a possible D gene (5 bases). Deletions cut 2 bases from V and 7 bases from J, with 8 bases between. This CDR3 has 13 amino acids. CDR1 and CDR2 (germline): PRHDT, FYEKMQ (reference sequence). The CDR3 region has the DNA TGTGCCAGCAGCTTAAGGGGAAGTGAAAAACTGTTTTTT. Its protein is CASSLRGSEKLFF.

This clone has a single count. The DNA of the CDR3 is TGTGCCAGCAGTGAACCAATCGACGGGGAGCTGTTTTTT. Protein: CASSEPIDGELFF. The rearrangement uses TRBV6-1 and TRBJ2-2; D gene unclear. The CDR3 loop spans 13 amino acids. The germline CDR1 and CDR2 sequences are MNHNS and SASEGT. Trimming removed 2 bases from V and 7 bases from J, with 8 bases in between.

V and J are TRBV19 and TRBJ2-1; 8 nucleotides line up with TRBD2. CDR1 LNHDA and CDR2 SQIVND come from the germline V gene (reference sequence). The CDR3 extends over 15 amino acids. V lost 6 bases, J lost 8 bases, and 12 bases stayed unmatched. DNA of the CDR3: TGTGCCAGTAGCACCCCTGGACTAGCTGGGTATGAGCAGTTCTTC. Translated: CASSTPGLAGYEQFF.

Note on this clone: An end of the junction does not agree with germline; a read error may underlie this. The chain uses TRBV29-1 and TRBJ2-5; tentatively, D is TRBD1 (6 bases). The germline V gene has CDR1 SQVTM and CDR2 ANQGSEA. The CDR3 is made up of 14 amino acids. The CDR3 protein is CSVLIQGLQKTQYF. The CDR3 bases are TGCAGCGTTCTAATACAGGGTCTCCAAAAGACCCAGTACTTC.

The CDR3 loop is CASRPILSSYNEQFF. CDR3 coding DNA: TGTGCTTCTCGCCCGATACTTAGCTCCTACAATGAGCAGTTCTTC. This sequence joins TRBV30 and TRBJ2-1; D remains unclear. The CDR3 is 15 amino acids. Germline V lookup: CDR1 GTSNPN, CDR2 SVGIG (reference sequence).

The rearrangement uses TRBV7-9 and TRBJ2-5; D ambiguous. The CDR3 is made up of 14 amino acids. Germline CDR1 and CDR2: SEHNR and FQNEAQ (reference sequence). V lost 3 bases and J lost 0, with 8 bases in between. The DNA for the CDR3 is TGTGCCAGCAGCTTCAGACCGAACCAAGAGACCCAGTACTTC. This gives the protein CASSFRPNQETQYF.

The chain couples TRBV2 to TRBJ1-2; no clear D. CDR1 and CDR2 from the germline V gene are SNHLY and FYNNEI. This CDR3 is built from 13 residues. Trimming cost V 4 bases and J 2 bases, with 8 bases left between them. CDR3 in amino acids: CASSGRGNYGYTF. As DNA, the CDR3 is TGTGCCAGCAGTGGTAGAGGGAACTATGGCTACACCTTC.

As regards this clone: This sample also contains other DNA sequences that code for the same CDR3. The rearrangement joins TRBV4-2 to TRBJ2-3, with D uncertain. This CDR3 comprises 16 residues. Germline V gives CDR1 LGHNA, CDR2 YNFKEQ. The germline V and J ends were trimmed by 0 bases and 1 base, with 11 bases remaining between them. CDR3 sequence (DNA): TGTGCCAGCAGCCAAGAGGCTCCCCCCCGCACAGATACGCAGTATTTT. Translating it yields CASSQEAPPRTDTQYF.

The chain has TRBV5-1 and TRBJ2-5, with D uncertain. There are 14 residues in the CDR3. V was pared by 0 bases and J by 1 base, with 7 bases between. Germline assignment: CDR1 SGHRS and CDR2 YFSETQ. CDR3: CASSLVGGQETQYF. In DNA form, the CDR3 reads TGCGCCAGCAGCTTGGTCGGCGGCCAAGAGACCCAGTACTTC.

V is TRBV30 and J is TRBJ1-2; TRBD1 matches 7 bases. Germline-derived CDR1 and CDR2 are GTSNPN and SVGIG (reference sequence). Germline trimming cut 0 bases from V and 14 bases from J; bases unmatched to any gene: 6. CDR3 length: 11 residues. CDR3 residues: CAWSVLHRGTF. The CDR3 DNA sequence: TGTGCCTGGAGTGTACTCCACAGGGGAACCTTC.

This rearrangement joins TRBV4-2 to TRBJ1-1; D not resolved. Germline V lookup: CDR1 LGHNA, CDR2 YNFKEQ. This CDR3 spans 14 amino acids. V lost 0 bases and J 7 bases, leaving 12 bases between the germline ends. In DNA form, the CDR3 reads TGTGCCAGCAGCCAAGATGAGGGCGGGGTTGAAGCTTTCTTT. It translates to CASSQDEGGVEAFF.

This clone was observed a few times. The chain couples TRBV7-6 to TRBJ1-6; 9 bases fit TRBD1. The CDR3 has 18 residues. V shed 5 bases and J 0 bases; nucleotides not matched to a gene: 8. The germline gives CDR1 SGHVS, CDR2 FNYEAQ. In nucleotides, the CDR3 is TGTGCCAGCAGCCCGGGGGGACAGGGAGGCTCCTATAATTCACCCCTCCACTTT. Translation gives CASSPGGQGGSYNSPLHF. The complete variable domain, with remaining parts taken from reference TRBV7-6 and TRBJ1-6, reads GAGVSQSPRYKVTKRGQDVALRCDPISGHVSLYWYRQALGQGPEFLTYFNYEAQQDKSGLPNDRFSAERPEGSISTLTIQRTEQRDSAMYRCASSPGGQGGSYNSPLHFGNGTRLTVT.

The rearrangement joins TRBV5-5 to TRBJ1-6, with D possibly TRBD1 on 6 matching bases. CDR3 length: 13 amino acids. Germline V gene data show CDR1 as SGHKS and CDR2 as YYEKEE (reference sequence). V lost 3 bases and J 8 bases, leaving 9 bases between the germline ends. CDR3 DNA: TGTGCCAGCAGCTCAAACAGGGATTCACCCCTCCACTTT. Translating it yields CASSSNRDSPLHF.

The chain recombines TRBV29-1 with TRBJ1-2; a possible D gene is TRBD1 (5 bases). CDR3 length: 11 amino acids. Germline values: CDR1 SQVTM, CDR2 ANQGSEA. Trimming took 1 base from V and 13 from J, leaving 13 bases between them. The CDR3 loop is CSVEGGGLVTF. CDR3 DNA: TGCAGCGTTGAAGGGGGGGGGTTGGTCACCTTC. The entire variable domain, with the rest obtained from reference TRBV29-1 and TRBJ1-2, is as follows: SAVISQKPSRDICQRGTSLTIQCQVDSQVTMMFWYRQQPGQSLTLIATANQGSEATYESGFVIDKFPISRPNLTFSTLTVSNMSPEDSSIYLCSVEGGGLVTFGSGTRLTVV.

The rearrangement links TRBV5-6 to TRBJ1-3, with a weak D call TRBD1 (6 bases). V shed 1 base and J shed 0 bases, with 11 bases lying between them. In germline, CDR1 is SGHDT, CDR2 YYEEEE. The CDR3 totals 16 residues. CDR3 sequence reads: CASSLPGQNSGNTIYF. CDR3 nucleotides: TGTGCCAGCAGCTTGCCAGGACAGAACTCTGGAAACACCATATATTTT.

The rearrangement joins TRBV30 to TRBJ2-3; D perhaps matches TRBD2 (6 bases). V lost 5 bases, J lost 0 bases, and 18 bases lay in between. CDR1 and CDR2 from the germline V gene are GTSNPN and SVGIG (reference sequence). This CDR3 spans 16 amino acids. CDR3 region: CAWGRDSLSSTDTQYF. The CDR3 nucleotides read TGTGCCTGGGGCCGGGACTCCTTGTCTAGCACAGATACGCAGTATTTT.

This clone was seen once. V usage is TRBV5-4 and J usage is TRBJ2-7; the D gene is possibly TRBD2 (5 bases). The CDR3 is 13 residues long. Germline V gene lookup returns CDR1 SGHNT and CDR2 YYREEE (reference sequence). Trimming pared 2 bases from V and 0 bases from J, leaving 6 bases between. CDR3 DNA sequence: TGTGCCAGCAGCTTCGACTACTCCTACGAGCAGTACTTC. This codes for CASSFDYSYEQYF.

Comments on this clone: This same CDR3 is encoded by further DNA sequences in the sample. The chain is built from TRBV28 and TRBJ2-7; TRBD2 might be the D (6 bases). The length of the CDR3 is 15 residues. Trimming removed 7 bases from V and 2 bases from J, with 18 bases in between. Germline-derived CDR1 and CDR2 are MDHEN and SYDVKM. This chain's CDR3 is CASKWASAGPYEQYF. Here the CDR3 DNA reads TGTGCCAGCAAGTGGGCCAGTGCGGGACCCTACGAGCAGTACTTC.

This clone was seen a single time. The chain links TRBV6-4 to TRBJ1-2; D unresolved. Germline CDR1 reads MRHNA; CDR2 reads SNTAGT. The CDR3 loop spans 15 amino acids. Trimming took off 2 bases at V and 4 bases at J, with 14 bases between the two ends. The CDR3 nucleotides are TGTGCCAGCAGTGACCGGGCGGGCCCCAGCTATGGCTACACCTTC. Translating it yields CASSDRAGPSYGYTF.

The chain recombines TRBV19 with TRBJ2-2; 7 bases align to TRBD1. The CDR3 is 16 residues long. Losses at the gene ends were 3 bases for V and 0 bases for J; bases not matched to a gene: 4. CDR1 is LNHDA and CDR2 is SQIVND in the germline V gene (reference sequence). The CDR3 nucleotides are TGTGCCAGTAGTATGGGGACAGCCCCGAACACCGGGGAGCTGTTTTTT. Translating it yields CASSMGTAPNTGELFF.

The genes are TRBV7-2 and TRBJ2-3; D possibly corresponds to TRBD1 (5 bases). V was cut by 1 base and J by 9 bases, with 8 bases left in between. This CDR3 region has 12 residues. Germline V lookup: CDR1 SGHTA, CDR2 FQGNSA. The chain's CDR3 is CASSLEGYTQYF. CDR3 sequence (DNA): TGTGCCAGCAGCTTAGAGGGGTACACGCAGTATTTT.

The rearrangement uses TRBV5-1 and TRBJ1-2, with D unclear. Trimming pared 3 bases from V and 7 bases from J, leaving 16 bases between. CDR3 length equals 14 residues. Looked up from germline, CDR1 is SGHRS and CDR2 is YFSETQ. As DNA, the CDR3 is TGCGCCAGCAGCTCGGCGGGAAGCCTCGGTGGCTACACCTTC. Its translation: CASSSAGSLGGYTF. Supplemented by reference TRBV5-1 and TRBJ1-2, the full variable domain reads KAGVTQTPRYLIKTRGQQVTLSCSPISGHRSVSWYQQTPGQGLQFLFEYFSETQRNKGNFPGRFSGRQFSNSRSEMNVSTLELGDSALYLCASSSAGSLGGYTFGSGTRLTVV.

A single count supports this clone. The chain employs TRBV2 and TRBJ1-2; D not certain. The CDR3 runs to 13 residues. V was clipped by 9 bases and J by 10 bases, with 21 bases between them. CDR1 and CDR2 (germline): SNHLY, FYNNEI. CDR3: CASKMTGAGDYTF. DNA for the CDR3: TGTGCCAGTAAGATGACGGGAGCTGGGGACTACACCTTC.

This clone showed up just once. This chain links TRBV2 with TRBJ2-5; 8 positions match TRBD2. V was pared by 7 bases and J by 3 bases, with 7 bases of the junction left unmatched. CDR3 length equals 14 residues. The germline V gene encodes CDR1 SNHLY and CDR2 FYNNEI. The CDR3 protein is CASKGGAGEETQYF. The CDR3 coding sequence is TGTGCCAGCAAAGGGGGAGCGGGGGAAGAGACCCAGTACTTC.